Shown below are 17 T cell receptor beta chains from a single sample sequenced in a study of T-cell memory formation after mild COVID-19. Via MiXCR, TCRdb re-called the 5' RACE reads, giving one row per CDR3 protein. The repertoire has 300,000 to 350,000 distinct CDR3 sequences, 10% to 15% of them found once; the top ten carry roughly a fifth. What was sequenced was PBMCs or a T cell subset sorted from them (not recorded which). Receptors were obtained from a man between 18 and 35 years old who had mild COVID-19 (a few samples of this study predate the infection). Cell type and time point are not known.

This clonotype showed up just a few times. The rearrangement links TRBV29-1 to TRBJ2-5, with 14 bases matching TRBD2. CDR3 length equals 17 residues. The ends lost 6 bases at V and 2 bases at J; junction bases unmatched: 11. Germline V gene lookup returns CDR1 SQVTM and CDR2 ANQGSEA. For the CDR3, the DNA is TGCAGCGTGTCTGCTCCGGGACTAGCGGGGGTGCAAGAGACCCAGTACTTC. Its translation: CSVSAPGLAGVQETQYF.

Of note for this clonotype: This sequence may be a read error, since a much larger clone differs from it by one base. The V and J genes are TRBV7-2 and TRBJ1-3; a possible D gene is TRBD1 (5 bases). Germline CDR1 SGHTA, CDR2 FQGNSA. Trimming pared 5 bases from V and 0 bases from J, leaving 8 bases between. The CDR3 contains 14 residues. The chain's CDR3 is CASSPGVSGNTIYF. The CDR3 DNA reads as TGTGCCAGCAGCCCGGGGGTCTCTGGAAACACCATATATTTT.

The sample holds a few counts of this clonotype. The chain combines TRBV11-2 with TRBJ2-1; 9 nucleotides align to TRBD2. After removal of 5 bases from V and 6 bases from J, the junction contained 11 bases not matched to a gene. The CDR3 loop spans 16 amino acids. Germline loops: CDR1 SGHAT, CDR2 FQNNGV. Here the CDR3 DNA reads TGTGCCAGCAGCCCGGGAAGGACTAGCGCTTTCAATGAGCAGTTCTTC. It codes for CASSPGRTSAFNEQFF.

The V gene is TRBV27, the J gene TRBJ2-7; 7 nucleotides line up with TRBD1. The germline CDR1 and CDR2 sequences are MNHEY and SMNVEV (reference sequence). This CDR3 is 15 amino acids long. Losses at the gene ends were 2 bases for V and 5 bases for J; bases not matched to a gene: 9. The CDR3 loop is CASSLEGGGYHEQYF. CDR3 in DNA: TGTGCCAGCAGTTTAGAAGGGGGCGGGTATCACGAGCAGTACTTC.

The V gene is TRBV5-1, the J gene TRBJ2-5; possibly TRBD1 for D (6 bases). The CDR3 totals 14 residues. Between the trimmed V and J ends, which lost 2 bases and 5 bases, there was a span of 13 bases. CDR1 and CDR2 from the germline V gene are SGHRS and YFSETQ. CDR3 loop: CASSFAGASETQYF. CDR3 coding DNA: TGCGCCAGCAGCTTTGCAGGGGCGTCCGAGACCCAGTACTTC.

This sequence joins TRBV29-1 and TRBJ2-3; D may match TRBD1 or TRBD2 (5 bases each). V was clipped by 8 bases and J by 4 bases, with 19 bases between them. The CDR3 is 14 amino acids. CDR1 is SQVTM, CDR2 ANQGSEA, per germline. The CDR3 loop reads CSLFRDPRADTQYF. The CDR3 region has the DNA TGCAGCTTATTTAGGGACCCAAGGGCAGATACGCAGTATTTT.

This clonotype was picked up many times. V and J are TRBV6-5 and TRBJ2-7; D not certain. Trimming removed 2 bases from V and 0 bases from J, with 5 bases in between. CDR1 is MNHEY, CDR2 SVGAGI, per germline. CDR3 length: 13 residues. CDR3 sequence reads: CASSYGVSYEQYF. Written as DNA, the CDR3 is TGTGCCAGCAGTTACGGGGTCTCCTACGAGCAGTACTTC.

This clonotype was seen only a few times. The gene calls are TRBV7-9 and TRBJ2-5; D is ambiguous. Germline V gene sequence: CDR1 SEHNR, CDR2 FQNEAQ (reference sequence). V gave up 5 bases and J gave up 1 base, with 11 bases separating them. This CDR3 contains 14 residues. This CDR3 reads CASSANSVQETQYF. CDR3 coding DNA: TGTGCCAGCAGCGCAAACAGCGTCCAAGAGACCCAGTACTTC.

V and J are TRBV11-3 and TRBJ2-2, with TRBD2 matching over 7 bases. Germline loops: CDR1 SGHNT, CDR2 YENEEA. V lost 5 bases, J lost 4 bases, and 1 base stayed unmatched. CDR3 length equals 13 residues. DNA of the CDR3: TGTGCCAGCAGCCTAGCGGTCACCGGGGAGCTGTTTTTT. It is translated as CASSLAVTGELFF.

The gene calls are TRBV2 and TRBJ2-7; weak D call: TRBD1 (6 bases). Germline V gives CDR1 SNHLY, CDR2 FYNNEI. There are 14 residues in the CDR3. V shed 6 bases and J shed 4 bases, with 16 bases lying between them. The CDR3 is CASSAWTVSYEQYV. CDR3 nucleotides: TGTGCCAGCAGCGCCTGGACAGTCAGTTACGAGCAGTACGTC.

The chain has TRBV19 and TRBJ2-7; D tentatively reads TRBD1 or TRBD2 (5 bases each). The CDR3 loop spans 13 amino acids. From germline, CDR1 is LNHDA and CDR2 SQIVND (reference sequence). Between the trimmed V and J ends, which lost 5 bases and 3 bases, there was a span of 11 bases. This CDR3 is CASSHGAGYEQYF. The CDR3 DNA is TGTGCCAGTAGTCACGGGGCAGGCTACGAGCAGTACTTC.

This clonotype was recorded a few times. The chain is built from TRBV5-1 and TRBJ1-4; no definite D call. Germline lookup yields CDR1 SGHRS and CDR2 YFSETQ. This CDR3 comprises 13 residues. The CDR3 DNA is TGCGGGTCCTCTGAGAGCCCAAATGAAAAACTGTTTTTT. Its translation is CGSSESPNEKLFF. The full variable domain, rest sourced from reference TRBV5-1 and TRBJ1-4, is KAGVTQTPRYLIKTRGQQVTLSCSPISGHRSVSWYQQTPGQGLQFLFEYFSETQRNKGNFPGRFSGRQFSNSRSEMNVSTLELGDSALYLCGSSESPNEKLFFGSGTQLSVL.

The V gene is TRBV5-1, the J gene TRBJ2-1, with 8 bases lining up with TRBD2. CDR1 is SGHRS, CDR2 YFSETQ, per germline. The CDR3 consists of 15 residues. V dropped 2 bases and J dropped 4; count of bases not matched to a gene: 5. Written as DNA, the CDR3 is TGCGCCAGCAGCTTTGGTTCTAGCGGGTACAATGAGCAGTTCTTC. Translation gives CASSFGSSGYNEQFF.

J is TRBJ2-7 and V is TRBV5-6; 11 positions agree with TRBD2. J gave up 1 base and V 4 bases, and 7 bases lay outside the gene matches. The germline gives CDR1 SGHDT, CDR2 YYEEEE. This CDR3 region has 16 residues. The CDR3 region is CASSVGLAALSYEQYV. The CDR3 coding sequence is TGTGCCAGCAGCGTGGGACTAGCGGCTCTTTCCTACGAGCAGTACGTC.

This clonotype was counted a few times. This rearrangement joins TRBV13 to TRBJ1-2; D call uncertain. Germline CDR1 reads PRHDT; CDR2 reads FYEKMQ (reference sequence). Trimming took 1 base from V and 8 from J, leaving 11 bases between them. This CDR3 region has 13 residues. The CDR3 reads CASSLEAGSGYTF. In DNA, the CDR3 is TGTGCCAGCAGCTTAGAGGCGGGAAGCGGCTACACCTTC.

This clonotype was counted at least ten times. The chain uses TRBV6-2 or TRBV6-3 and TRBJ2-7, with D perhaps TRBD1 (6 bases). CDR3 length: 14 residues. The V end was cut by 3 bases, the J end by 5 bases, with 14 bases between. Germline V lookup: CDR1 MNHEY, CDR2 SVGEGT. DNA of the CDR3: TGTGCCAGCAGTTATACAGGGTATCTCGACGAGCAGTACTTC. It codes for CASSYTGYLDEQYF.

J is TRBJ1-1 and V is TRBV7-6, with D perhaps matching TRBD1 (5 bases). In germline, CDR1 is SGHVS, CDR2 FNYEAQ. V shed 5 bases and J shed 4 bases, with 14 bases lying between them. The CDR3 is made up of 14 amino acids. CDR3 DNA sequence: TGTGCCAGCAGCCCAGAGACAGTCCCCACTGAAGCTTTCTTT. Amino acid sequence: CASSPETVPTEAFF.